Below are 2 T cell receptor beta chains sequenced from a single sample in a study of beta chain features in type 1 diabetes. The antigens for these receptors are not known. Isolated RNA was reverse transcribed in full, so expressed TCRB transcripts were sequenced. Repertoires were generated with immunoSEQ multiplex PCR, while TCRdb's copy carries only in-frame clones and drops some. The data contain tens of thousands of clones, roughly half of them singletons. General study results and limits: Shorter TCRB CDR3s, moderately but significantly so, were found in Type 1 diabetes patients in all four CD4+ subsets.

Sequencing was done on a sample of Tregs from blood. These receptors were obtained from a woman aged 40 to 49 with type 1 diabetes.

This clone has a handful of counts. The CDR3 sequence is CASSQGPGSYEQYF. The CDR3 bases are TGCGCCAGCAGCCAAGGACCGGGGTCCTACGAGCAGTACTTC. The rearrangement uses TRBV4-3 and TRBJ2-7; D may be TRBD2 (5 bases). This CDR3 is 14 amino acids long. V was shortened by 1 base and J by 1 base, with 8 bases between the two germline ends. Germline CDR1 LGHNA, CDR2 YSLEER.

The CDR3 here is CASSASGKRTVGDTQYF. CDR3 nucleotide sequence: TGTGCCAGTAGTGCTAGCGGAAAGCGGACGGTGGGAGATACGCAGTATTTT. The chain is built from TRBV19 and TRBJ2-3, with 7 bases identical to TRBD2. CDR1 is LNHDA and CDR2 is SQIVND in the germline V gene (reference sequence). Germline trimming cut 5 bases from V and 5 bases from J; bases unmatched to any gene: 16. The CDR3 is 17 residues long.